This TCR beta chain was sequenced during a study of blood T cell repertoires in COVID-19. The V and J ends lost 10 bases and 5 bases, in that order; junction bases with no gene match: 9. This CDR3 contains 14 residues. Germline lookup yields CDR1 KGHDR and CDR2 SFDVKD. Per the original data handling: Amplified reference gene primers provided the basis for estimating nucleated cell counts. Sequenced by immunoSEQ multiplex PCR; TCRdb stores in-frame clones only, minus some. The DNA gave D and trimming, while V, J and clone size come from that table. The top ten clones hold about 10% of a sample with about 210,000 clones, 84% of them seen once.

The clonotype originates from a man aged 45-65 years with active or convalescent COVID-19. The sample consisted of peripheral blood. The chain recombines TRBV24-1 with TRBJ2-5; TRBD1 matches 10 bases. CDR3 bases: TGTGCCACGAGAGAGACAGGGGGCGGGGAGACCCAGTACTTC. As protein: CATRETGGGETQYF.